These 14 T cell receptor beta chains came from one sample sequenced in a study of TIL therapy for anti-PD-1-resistant metastatic lung cancer. Time point indicated: pre-treatment sample, taken before nivolumab and TIL therapy. The libraries were made with immunoSEQ v3. Clones were read by immunoSEQ multiplex PCR, and TCRdb kept only the in-frame ones, dropping some. Here the sample spans about 46,000 clones, around 86% being singletons. The sample was blood, taken at baseline. The receptors come from a person between 25 and 79 years old with non-small cell lung cancer.

The J gene is TRBJ2-3, the V gene TRBV4-1, with 11 bases matching TRBD2. The CDR3 spans 17 residues. Germline CDR1 is MGHRA and CDR2 is YSYEKL. The V segment lost 0 bases and the J segment 4 bases; nucleotides outside the gene matches: 6. CDR3 in DNA: TGCGCCAGCAGCCAAGATAAACTAGCGGGAGTCCCAGATACGCAGTATTTT. Protein sequence: CASSQDKLAGVPDTQYF.

This chain joins TRBV11-2 and TRBJ2-1; D is unclear. V lost 1 base and J lost 4, with 8 bases in between. The CDR3 consists of 14 residues. From germline, CDR1 is SGHAT and CDR2 FQNNGV. The CDR3 reads CASSLAEHYNEQFF. In DNA, the CDR3 is TGTGCCAGCAGCTTAGCAGAGCATTACAATGAGCAGTTCTTC.

Only a few counts were recorded for this clone. The chain uses TRBV11-2 and TRBJ1-1; TRBD1 might be the D (6 bases). The CDR3 sequence is 15 residues long. V was cut by 6 bases and J by 0 bases, with 14 bases left in between. Germline CDR1 is SGHAT and CDR2 is FQNNGV. DNA for the CDR3: TGTGCCAGCAGAGTTACGCAGGGGATGAACACTGAAGCTTTCTTT. It encodes CASRVTQGMNTEAFF.

The CDR3 DNA reads as TGTGCCAGCAGTTTGACAGGGGCCTTCATTCAGTACTTC. Residues: CASSLTGAFIQYF. The V call is TRBV12-3 or TRBV12-4, the J call TRBJ2-4; TRBD1 matches at 8 bases. V dropped 3 bases and J dropped 9; count of bases not matched to a gene: 4. This CDR3 has 13 amino acids.

This clone was seen a single time. V is TRBV5-1 and J is TRBJ1-1, with TRBD1 matching 11 bases. The V gene's germline CDR1 is SGHRS and CDR2 YFSETQ. CDR3 length equals 17 residues. After removal of 0 bases from V and 1 base from J, the junction contained 5 bases not matched to a gene. This CDR3 reads CASSLDGQGATNTEAFF. CDR3 DNA sequence: TGCGCCAGCAGCTTGGACGGACAGGGGGCCACGAACACTGAAGCTTTCTTT.

The genes are TRBV19 and TRBJ1-5; D gene unclear. CDR1 and CDR2 from the germline V gene are LNHDA and SQIVND (reference sequence). This CDR3 is built from 15 residues. The ends were cut back, 2 bases at V and 2 bases at J, with 10 bases in the middle. The CDR3 sequence is CASSILGGGNQPQHF. The CDR3 nucleotides are TGTGCCAGTAGTATACTGGGAGGTGGCAATCAGCCCCAGCATTTT.

The chain combines TRBV11-2 with TRBJ2-2, with D unclear. The germline V gene has CDR1 SGHAT and CDR2 FQNNGV. The CDR3 consists of 16 residues. The V and J ends lost 4 bases and 4 bases respectively, with 16 bases between them. Here the CDR3 reads CASSSPNSAITGELFF. CDR3 DNA sequence: TGTGCCAGCAGCTCTCCGAACTCAGCCATCACCGGGGAGCTGTTTTTT.

The chain carries TRBV27 and TRBJ2-1; D remains ambiguous. This CDR3 contains 15 residues. Germline assignment: CDR1 MNHEY and CDR2 SMNVEV (reference sequence). Trimming took off 8 bases at V and 2 bases at J, with 16 bases between the two ends. DNA for the CDR3: TGTGCCAGCGGCCCCTCTGGCGGAACCTACAATGAGCAGTTCTTC. This sequence encodes CASGPSGGTYNEQFF.

The chain uses TRBV2 and TRBJ2-5; possibly TRBD1 for D (5 bases). Germline CDR1 and CDR2: SNHLY and FYNNEI. This CDR3 spans 15 amino acids. The V end was cut by 8 bases, the J end by 2 bases, with 18 bases between. In DNA form, the CDR3 reads TGTGCCAGCCAAAGTGGGGCTGGCCCTCAAGAGACCCAGTACTTC. Protein product: CASQSGAGPQETQYF.

The rearrangement joins TRBV5-4 to TRBJ2-1, with D perhaps TRBD2 (5 bases). This CDR3 contains 14 residues. CDR1 and CDR2 from the germline V gene are SGHNT and YYREEE (reference sequence). V was shortened by 2 bases and J by 5 bases, with 11 bases between the two germline ends. CDR3 nucleotide sequence: TGTGCCAGCAGCTTTGGGAGCCCAGACAATGAGCAGTTCTTC. Translation: CASSFGSPDNEQFF.

This clone was counted between two and nine times. This chain connects TRBV28 to TRBJ2-2, with D maybe TRBD2 (6 bases). The CDR3 loop spans 16 amino acids. Per germline, CDR1 MDHEN and CDR2 SYDVKM. The V end lost 4 bases, the J end lost 1 base, and 13 bases lay between the germline ends. The CDR3, as DNA: TGTGCCAGCAGTTCCAGAGGGAGGAGGAACACCGGGGAGCTGTTTTTT. This codes for CASSSRGRRNTGELFF.

CDR3 amino acids: CATSGEQGTLDEQYF. The CDR3 nucleotides are TGTGCCACCAGCGGGGAACAGGGGACCCTTGACGAGCAGTACTTC. The chain couples TRBV24-1 to TRBJ2-7, with 7 bases matching TRBD1. This CDR3 is 15 amino acids long. With 7 bases clipped from V and 5 bases from J, the junction kept 13 bases outside the gene matches. CDR1 and CDR2 from the germline V gene are KGHDR and SFDVKD.

This clone was found once. The chain links TRBV9 to TRBJ2-3; D is unresolved. Per the germline V gene, CDR1 is SGDLS and CDR2 is YYNGEE. CDR3 length equals 14 residues. The V and J ends lost 2 bases and 1 base respectively, with 8 bases between them. CDR3 sequence (DNA): TGTGCCAGCAGCGTGAGACCGGGCACAGATACGCAGTATTTT. Translating gives CASSVRPGTDTQYF.

The chain carries TRBV3-1 (or the pseudogene TRBV3-2) and TRBJ2-5; D is undetermined. CDR1 and CDR2 (germline): LGHDT, YNNKEL (reference sequence). CDR3 length equals 15 residues. V lost 1 base and J 5 bases, leaving 14 bases between the germline ends. The CDR3 is CASSQGGRRGETQYF. CDR3 in DNA: TGTGCCAGCAGCCAAGGGGGTAGGCGCGGTGAGACCCAGTACTTC.